The next 30 T cell receptor beta chains were all read from a single sample in a study of blood T cell repertoires in COVID-19. The table came from immunoSEQ multiplex PCR; TCRdb's copy has only in-frame clones and leaves some out. The repertoire holds roughly 60,000 clones, with roughly 85% as singletons. The sample was peripheral blood. The receptors were sampled from a human donor in a cohort sampled during active COVID-19.

This chain joins TRBV9 and TRBJ2-1; 7 bases are shared with TRBD2. Germline loops: CDR1 SGDLS, CDR2 YYNGEE. With V trimmed by 0 bases and J by 4 bases, 4 bases remained unmatched. This CDR3 is built from 15 residues. The DNA of the CDR3 is TGTGCCAGCAGCGTAGGACTAGCTACGTACAATGAGCAGTTCTTC. This gives the protein CASSVGLATYNEQFF.

V is TRBV4-3 and J is TRBJ2-2; D is possibly TRBD2 (7 bases). Germline V CDR1 and CDR2: LGHNA, YSLEER. This CDR3 comprises 17 residues. V shed 0 bases and J shed 5 bases, with 16 bases lying between them. The CDR3 DNA follows: TGCGCCAGCAGCCAAGAATGGGAGGGGGTTGGGACCGGGGAGCTGTTTTTT. It specifies CASSQEWEGVGTGELFF.

This rearrangement joins TRBV5-1 to TRBJ2-2; tentatively, D is TRBD2 (6 bases). The CDR3 contains 19 residues. V was clipped by 0 bases and J by 3 bases, with 21 bases between them. Germline-derived CDR1 and CDR2 are SGHRS and YFSETQ. The CDR3 DNA sequence: TGCGCCAGCAGCTTGGCCGGATTAACTAGCACTCTTGACACCGGGGAGCTGTTTTTT. Encoded protein: CASSLAGLTSTLDTGELFF.

This chain uses TRBV28 with TRBJ1-1, with TRBD1 identical over 8 bases. Germline V gives CDR1 MDHEN, CDR2 SYDVKM. This CDR3 comprises 14 residues. The ends lost 5 bases at V and 4 bases at J; junction bases unmatched: 6. CDR3: CASSPRTGSTEAFF. CDR3 DNA sequence: TGTGCCAGCAGTCCCCGGACAGGGAGCACTGAAGCTTTCTTT.

V usage is TRBV7-9 and J usage is TRBJ2-7; 7 bases are shared with TRBD1. CDR1 is SEHNR, CDR2 FQNEAQ, per germline (reference sequence). The CDR3 loop spans 14 amino acids. V lost 0 bases to trimming and J lost 3 bases; unmatched junction nucleotides: 2. The CDR3 protein is CASSLAGTVYEQYF. In DNA, the CDR3 is TGTGCCAGCAGCTTAGCCGGGACAGTCTACGAGCAGTACTTC.

In nucleotides, the CDR3 is TGTGCCAGTAGTATAGTTTCGGGGAATGAGCAGTTCTTC. Protein product: CASSIVSGNEQFF. The rearrangement joins TRBV19 to TRBJ2-1; TRBD2 might be the D (5 bases). Trimming took off 1 base at V and 7 bases at J, with 8 bases between the two ends. Germline-derived CDR1 and CDR2 are LNHDA and SQIVND (reference sequence). The CDR3 sequence is 13 residues long.

The chain combines TRBV30 with TRBJ1-1, with unresolved D. CDR1 and CDR2 from the germline V gene are GTSNPN and SVGIG (reference sequence). V was cut by 4 bases and J by 0 bases, with 9 bases left in between. This CDR3 contains 13 residues. For the CDR3, the DNA is TGTGCCTGGAAACACACGATGAACACTGAAGCTTTCTTT. Translation: CAWKHTMNTEAFF.

In this sample, this clone turned up once. V usage is TRBV6-5 and J usage is TRBJ2-1; possible D gene TRBD2, 5 bases. V was trimmed by 2 bases and J by 6 bases, leaving 14 bases between them. The germline CDR1 and CDR2 sequences are MNHEY and SVGAGI. This CDR3 region has 15 residues. The CDR3 reads CASSYRDPSGNEQFF. CDR3 nucleotides: TGTGCCAGCAGTTACCGGGATCCTTCCGGCAATGAGCAGTTCTTC.

The J gene is TRBJ2-1, the V gene TRBV2; 12 nucleotides agree with TRBD2. J gave up 2 bases and V 6 bases, and 5 bases lay outside the gene matches. Germline values: CDR1 SNHLY, CDR2 FYNNEI. This CDR3 region has 16 residues. In DNA, the CDR3 is TGTGCCAGCAGGCTAGCGGGAGGGTTGCCCTACAATGAGCAGTTCTTC. Residues: CASRLAGGLPYNEQFF.

V and J are TRBV3-1 (or the pseudogene TRBV3-2) and TRBJ2-3; D perhaps matches TRBD2 (5 bases). The CDR3 has 17 amino acids. Per germline, CDR1 LGHDT and CDR2 YNNKEL (reference sequence). The ends were cut back, 0 bases at V and 0 bases at J, with 13 bases in the middle. CDR3 region: CASSQDLEELSTDTQYF. The CDR3 bases are TGTGCCAGCAGCCAAGATTTGGAGGAACTTAGCACAGATACGCAGTATTTT.

This clone was detected only a few times. The chain couples TRBV5-6 to TRBJ1-2, with 8 positions matching TRBD1. V gave up 4 bases and J gave up 14 bases; unmatched junction bases: 10. CDR3 size: 12 residues. Germline CDR1 SGHDT, CDR2 YYEEEE. CDR3 sequence: CASSLTDRDGTF. DNA of the CDR3: TGTGCCAGCAGCCTTACGGACAGGGATGGGACCTTC.

The V gene is TRBV19, the J gene TRBJ2-7; TRBD2 aligns across 13 bases. The V gene end was trimmed by 5 bases and the J gene end by 5 bases; junction bases not matched to a gene: 9. CDR3 size: 16 residues. CDR1 and CDR2 (germline): LNHDA, SQIVND (reference sequence). The CDR3 nucleotides read TGTGCCAGTAGTCCCCGGACTAGCGGGAGTTACAACGAGCAGTACTTC. Its protein is CASSPRTSGSYNEQYF.

This clone showed up just once. This sequence joins TRBV14 and TRBJ2-2, with 8 bases fitting TRBD1. Per the germline V gene, CDR1 is SGHDN and CDR2 is FVKESK. The CDR3 contains 13 residues. The V and J ends lost 4 bases and 13 bases, in that order; junction bases with no gene match: 8. CDR3 sequence: CASSRTRQGRLFF. The CDR3, as DNA: TGTGCCAGCAGCCGGACGCGACAGGGGAGGCTGTTTTTT.

This clone showed up just a few times. This chain joins TRBV7-2 and TRBJ2-7, with D maybe TRBD2 (5 bases). This CDR3 comprises 11 residues. Between the trimmed V and J ends, which lost 7 bases and 2 bases, there was a span of 6 bases. Germline CDR1 is SGHTA and CDR2 is FQGNSA. Here the CDR3 DNA reads TGTGCCAGCACCGGGGCCTACGAGCAGTACTTC. Its translation: CASTGAYEQYF.

The chain carries TRBV6-5 and TRBJ1-2; 9 bases agree with TRBD1. Germline loops: CDR1 MNHEY, CDR2 SVGAGI. This CDR3 region has 15 residues. J was trimmed by 3 bases and V by 6 bases; bases with no gene match: 8. The CDR3 sequence is CASSPGTGTYYGYTF. CDR3 coding DNA: TGTGCCAGCAGCCCCGGGACAGGGACTTACTATGGCTACACCTTC.

The rearrangement uses TRBV3-1 (or the pseudogene TRBV3-2) and TRBJ2-5, with D tentatively TRBD1 (5 bases). Germline V lookup: CDR1 LGHDT, CDR2 YNNKEL (reference sequence). V lost 1 base and J lost 0, with 9 bases in between. This CDR3 region has 15 residues. The CDR3 DNA reads as TGTGCCAGCAGCCAAGGACAGCGATACCAAGAGACCCAGTACTTC. Encoded protein: CASSQGQRYQETQYF.

The genes are TRBV6-5 and TRBJ2-7; TRBD1 aligns across 7 bases. Germline CDR1 MNHEY, CDR2 SVGAGI. The CDR3 runs 14 residues. Trimming at V came to 10 bases and at J to 3 bases, leaving 12 bases not matched to a gene. In DNA form, the CDR3 reads TGTGCCACCAGAGGCGAGGGGGCAGGCTACGAGCAGTACTTC. Translating it yields CATRGEGAGYEQYF.

The gene calls are TRBV6-5 and TRBJ1-1, with D uncertain. This CDR3 contains 16 residues. CDR1 is MNHEY, CDR2 SVGAGI, per germline. V shed 2 bases and J shed 1 base, with 14 bases lying between them. The CDR3 spells CASSYGSGITNTEAFF. The CDR3, as DNA: TGTGCCAGCAGTTACGGGAGCGGGATTACGAACACTGAAGCTTTCTTT.

The chain links TRBV12-3 or TRBV12-4 to TRBJ1-2, with TRBD1 matching over 7 bases. The CDR3 runs 13 residues. V gave up 3 bases and J gave up 4 bases; unmatched junction bases: 2. The CDR3 protein is CASSFGDSYGYTF. In DNA, the CDR3 is TGTGCCAGCAGTTTCGGGGACAGCTATGGCTACACCTTC.

The chain has TRBV4-3 and TRBJ2-3; D unclear. V was trimmed by 0 bases and J by 1 base, leaving 8 bases between them. CDR3 size: 15 residues. CDR1 LGHNA and CDR2 YSLEER come from the germline V gene. In DNA form, the CDR3 reads TGCGCCAGCAGCCAAGACCGGTTGGGCACAGATACGCAGTATTTT. Translation: CASSQDRLGTDTQYF.

This chain uses TRBV6-5 with TRBJ2-3; TRBD1 aligns across 8 bases. This CDR3 comprises 16 residues. From germline, CDR1 is MNHEY and CDR2 SVGAGI. The V gene end was trimmed by 2 bases and the J gene end by 2 bases; junction bases not matched to a gene: 6. The CDR3 bases are TGTGCCAGCAGTTACAACCAGGGGGCTCCCACAGATACGCAGTATTTT. Translated, it gives CASSYNQGAPTDTQYF.

The chain has TRBV6-5 and TRBJ2-4; possible D gene TRBD1, 6 bases. This CDR3 is 14 amino acids long. V was cut by 2 bases and J by 2 bases, with 7 bases left in between. CDR1 and CDR2 from the germline V gene are MNHEY and SVGAGI. The CDR3 nucleotides read TGTGCCAGCAGTTACCAGGGGACCAAAAACATTCAGTACTTC. It is translated as CASSYQGTKNIQYF.

This chain links TRBV20-1 with TRBJ2-3, with TRBD2 matching 12 bases. The ends lost 3 bases at V and 7 bases at J; junction bases unmatched: 8. CDR1 and CDR2 (germline): DFQATT, SNEGSKA (reference sequence). The CDR3 has 15 residues. For the CDR3, the DNA is TGCAGTGCTAGTCTGAGGACTAGCGGGACGAATACGCAGTATTTT. The encoded protein is CSASLRTSGTNTQYF.

The genes are TRBV7-3 and TRBJ1-6; the D is unclear. CDR3 length: 13 amino acids. Germline V gene lookup returns CDR1 SGHTA and CDR2 FQGTGA. With 4 bases removed from V and 10 bases from J, the gap between germline ends came to 11 bases. The CDR3: CASSSARESPLHF. The CDR3 DNA reads TGTGCCAGCAGCTCCGCTAGGGAGTCACCCCTCCACTTT.

V usage is TRBV27 and J usage is TRBJ2-7, with TRBD1 matching 7 bases. The CDR3 has 13 amino acids. Germline values: CDR1 MNHEY, CDR2 SMNVEV (reference sequence). The trim removed 8 bases at V and 1 base at J, leaving 5 bases unmatched. In DNA form, the CDR3 reads TGTGCCAGCGGCCGGGACAGTTCCTACGAGCAGTACTTC. Protein: CASGRDSSYEQYF.

The J gene is TRBJ2-2, the V gene TRBV11-3; 8 nucleotides match TRBD1. CDR1 and CDR2 from the germline V gene are SGHNT and YENEEA. The CDR3 length is 14 residues. With V trimmed by 3 bases and J by 6 bases, 3 bases remained unmatched. The CDR3: CASSFARGPGELFF. In nucleotides, the CDR3 is TGTGCCAGCAGCTTTGCCAGGGGGCCCGGGGAGCTGTTTTTT.

The rearrangement joins TRBV7-2 to TRBJ2-3; D not resolved. Germline loops: CDR1 SGHTA, CDR2 FQGNSA. The CDR3 contains 13 residues. Trimming cost V 9 bases and J 2 bases, with 12 bases left between them. CDR3: CASSPSYTDTQYF. The CDR3 bases are TGTGCCAGTTCCCCCTCTTACACAGATACGCAGTATTTT.

This chain connects TRBV6-4 to TRBJ2-3, with 11 bases that match TRBD1. The CDR3 contains 16 residues. Germline trimming cut 6 bases from V and 4 bases from J; bases unmatched to any gene: 9. CDR1 is MRHNA, CDR2 SNTAGT, per germline. The CDR3 region has the DNA TGTGCCAGCAGCCCCGGGACAGGGGGTTTTTCAGATACGCAGTATTTT. It translates to CASSPGTGGFSDTQYF.

This clone was counted only a few times. V gene TRBV7-6 combines with J gene TRBJ2-3, with a possible D match to TRBD2 (5 bases). Trimming took 1 base from V and 5 from J, leaving 13 bases between them. The CDR3 loop spans 15 amino acids. Germline CDR1 and CDR2: SGHVS and FNYEAQ. CDR3 sequence (DNA): TGTGCCAGCAGCTTAGGGACTGGGATTGGAGATACGCAGTATTTT. Protein sequence: CASSLGTGIGDTQYF. The whole variable domain, filled in from reference TRBV7-6 and TRBJ2-3, reads GAGVSQSPRYKVTKRGQDVALRCDPISGHVSLYWYRQALGQGPEFLTYFNYEAQQDKSGLPNDRFSAERPEGSISTLTIQRTEQRDSAMYRCASSLGTGIGDTQYFGPGTRLTVL.

The chain uses TRBV7-2 and TRBJ2-3; D remains ambiguous. V dropped 6 bases and J dropped 4 bases, with 11 bases sitting between them. Germline V CDR1 and CDR2: SGHTA, FQGNSA. The length of the CDR3 is 13 residues. The CDR3 loop reads CASRPSRADTQYF. In DNA, the CDR3 is TGTGCCAGCAGGCCTAGTCGGGCAGATACGCAGTATTTT.